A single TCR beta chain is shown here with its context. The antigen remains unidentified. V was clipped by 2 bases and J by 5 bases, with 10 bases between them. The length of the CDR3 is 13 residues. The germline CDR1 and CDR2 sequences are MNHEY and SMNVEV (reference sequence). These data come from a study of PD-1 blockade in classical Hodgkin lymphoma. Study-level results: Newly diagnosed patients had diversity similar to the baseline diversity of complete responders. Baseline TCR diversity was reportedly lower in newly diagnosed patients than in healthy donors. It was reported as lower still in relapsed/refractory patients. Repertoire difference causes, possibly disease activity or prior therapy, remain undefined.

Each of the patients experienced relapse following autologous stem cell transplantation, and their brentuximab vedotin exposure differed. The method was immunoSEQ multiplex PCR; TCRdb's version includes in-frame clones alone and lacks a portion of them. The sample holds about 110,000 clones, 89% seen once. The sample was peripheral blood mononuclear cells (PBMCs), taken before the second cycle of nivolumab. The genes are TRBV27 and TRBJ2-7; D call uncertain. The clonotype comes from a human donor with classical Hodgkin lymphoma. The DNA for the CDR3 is TGTGCCAGCAGTTTAACCGGGTTCGACGAGCAGTACTTC. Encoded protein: CASSLTGFDEQYF.